Listed below are T cell receptor beta chains from one sample, sequenced in a study of response to subunit inactivated influenza vaccine. TCRdb re-derived calls from the RT-PCR reads in MiXCR, one entry per CDR3 protein. The sample consists of about 650,000 distinct CDR3 sequences, around 15% of them appearing once. Sequenced material: PBMCs from blood, taken 14 to 15 days before vaccination. All receptors come from a man aged 50 to 59 who received an inactivated influenza vaccine. The CDR3 runs from the conserved cysteine through the conserved F or W. D genes are given only for firm matches. Rows give clone size only sometimes, using once, few, many, or a class for an expanded clone.

DNA | CDR3 | D | J | size | V
TGCGCCAGCAGCCCCGGGACAGGGGGACGCTATGGCTACACCTTC | CASSPGTGGRYGYTF | TRBD1 | TRBJ1-2 | NA | TRBV5-1
TGTGCCACCAGCAGAGGACGGGAGACCCAGTACTTC | CATSRGRETQYF | NA | TRBJ2-5 | NA | TRBV15
TGTGCCAGCAGCTTGCTCCTTTGGGGTGAAAAACTGTTTTTT | CASSLLLWGEKLFF | NA | TRBJ1-4 | NA | TRBV7-4
TGCAGCGTTGAAAGTCGAGGGGGTCTCCCATCTGGAGTCGAGCAGTACTTC | CSVESRGGLPSGVEQYF | NA | TRBJ2-7 | NA | TRBV29-1
TGCAGTGCACCCGGGGCAGCGTTCCAAGAGACCCAGTACTTC | CSAPGAAFQETQYF | NA | TRBJ2-5 | few | TRBV20-1
TGTGCCAGCAGCCAAGGAGCTGGGGGGAGCACAGATACGCAGTATTTT | CASSQGAGGSTDTQYF | NA | TRBJ2-3 | few | TRBV3-1
TGCGCCAGCAGCCAAGTAATAAGGGTGGACGAGCAGTACTTC | CASSQVIRVDEQYF | NA | TRBJ2-7 | few | TRBV4-3
TGTGCCAGCAGTTACTCGGACACCAGCACCTACGAGCAGTACTTC | CASSYSDTSTYEQYF | NA | TRBJ2-7 | NA | TRBV6-2/TRBV6-3
TGTGCCAGCACCCCTCCGGACAGGAACGAGCAGTACTTC | CASTPPDRNEQYF | TRBD1 | TRBJ2-7 | few | TRBV28
TGTGCCAGCAGACCCCCCACCAGGGGGATGTACTACGAGCAGTACTTC | CASRPPTRGMYYEQYF | TRBD1 | TRBJ2-7 | NA | TRBV28
TGTGCCAGCAGCCCTTGGACAGAGGACTACGAGCAGTACTTC | CASSPWTEDYEQYF | NA | TRBJ2-7 | many | TRBV5-6
TGTGCCAGCAGCCCACCGGGGACAGGGGACACTGAAGCTTTCTTT | CASSPPGTGDTEAFF | TRBD1 | TRBJ1-1 | few | TRBV9
TGCGCCAGCAGCACAACCGGGACATCGAAACCGGAGACCCAGTACTTC | CASSTTGTSKPETQYF | NA | TRBJ2-5 | many | TRBV5-1
TGTGCCAGCAGCTTATCGGCCTCGTCGATCGACACCGGGGAGCTGTTTTTT | CASSLSASSIDTGELFF | NA | TRBJ2-2 | many | TRBV7-8
TGTGCCAGCACTCCAGGGTACGTCTCCTACGAGCAGTACTTC | CASTPGYVSYEQYF | NA | TRBJ2-7 | NA | TRBV6-2/TRBV6-3
TGCAGCGAATGGAGAGCTAGCACAGATACGCAGTATTTT | CSEWRASTDTQYF | NA | TRBJ2-3 | NA | TRBV29-1
TGTGCCAGCAGCTTCCCCCCCCGGGGAGGAAGAAGTGAGCAGTTCTTC | CASSFPPRGGRSEQFF | NA | TRBJ2-1 | NA | TRBV7-9
TGTGCCAGCAGCTTAGCCAAGACTAGGTGGTGGAATGAGCAGTTCTTC | CASSLAKTRWWNEQFF | NA | TRBJ2-1 | few | TRBV7-2
TGTGCCAGCAGTTCTTGGGGGACTTACACAGATACGCAGTATTTT | CASSSWGTYTDTQYF | NA | TRBJ2-3 | NA | TRBV28
TGTGCCAGCAGCCTCTTGACTAGCGGGAGCACAGATACGCAGTATTTT | CASSLLTSGSTDTQYF | TRBD2 | TRBJ2-3 | many | TRBV4-2
TGTGCCAGCGAGGACCTTTGTCGGGTCCCACGGGAAGAGACCCAGTACTTC | CASEDLCRVPREETQYF | NA | TRBJ2-5 | once | TRBV7-9
TGTGCCAGCAGTCGAGAACTAGCGGGAGTGTCCGAGCAGTACTTC | CASSRELAGVSEQYF | TRBD2 | TRBJ2-7 | NA | TRBV12-3/TRBV12-4
TGTGCCAGCAGCCCCGGACTAGCGGGGAACACCGGGGAGCTGTTTTTT | CASSPGLAGNTGELFF | TRBD2 | TRBJ2-2 | many | TRBV7-3
TGCGCCAGCAGCTTGATGGCAGGAGAGAACTATGGCTACACCTTC | CASSLMAGENYGYTF | NA | TRBJ1-2 | many | TRBV5-1
TGTGCCAGCTCCCCCCTTTTTGGGGGGCGGGAAGAGACCCAGTACTTC | CASSPLFGGREETQYF | NA | TRBJ2-5 | NA | TRBV7-9
TGTGCCTGGATCGGGACCGTCAATGAGCAGTTCTTC | CAWIGTVNEQFF | NA | TRBJ2-1 | many | TRBV30
TGCAGTGCTAGAGTAATCGCTACCTACGAGCAGTACTTC | CSARVIATYEQYF | NA | TRBJ2-7 | few | TRBV20-1
TGCAGTGCTAGAGATGTCGGGTATACGCAGTATTTT | CSARDVGYTQYF | NA | TRBJ2-3 | NA | TRBV20-1
TGTGCCAGCAGGGCTTTTACGAGCTCCTACGAGCAGTACTTC | CASRAFTSSYEQYF | NA | TRBJ2-7 | few | TRBV19
TGTGCCAGCAGTGCCCTTCTCAGGGCAGTCAATGAGCAGTTCTTC | CASSALLRAVNEQFF | NA | TRBJ2-1 | NA | TRBV2
TGTGCCATCAGTGACAGGGGCTATACAGATACGCAGTATTTT | CAISDRGYTDTQYF | NA | TRBJ2-3 | few | TRBV10-3
TGCAGTGCTAGAGCACAGGGTTCCTACGAGCAGTACTTC | CSARAQGSYEQYF | NA | TRBJ2-7 | few | TRBV20-1
TGTGCCAGCAGTGAAGTCGGAAGGGGTAGAGGAAACACCATATATTTT | CASSEVGRGRGNTIYF | NA | TRBJ1-3 | few | TRBV6-1
TGTGCCAGCAGCCTCTTAGGGGGGCCGGGGAATGAGCAGTTCTTC | CASSLLGGPGNEQFF | NA | TRBJ2-1 | NA | TRBV5-5
TGCGCCAGCAGCCAAGCCCGCATGAGGTTTACGCGGACCCACGATGACAATGAGCAGTTCTTC | CASSQARMRFTRTHDDNEQFF | NA | TRBJ2-1 | NA | TRBV4-1
TGTGCCAGCAGCCCGGGACCCTCGGAGGGCGGGGAGCTGTTTTTT | CASSPGPSEGGELFF | NA | TRBJ2-2 | NA | TRBV5-6
TGCGCCAGCAGCTCTCCAACTAGCACCCAAGAGACCCAGTACTTC | CASSSPTSTQETQYF | NA | TRBJ2-5 | NA | TRBV5-1
TGTGCCAGCAGCCCCAAGGCCCCCCTTAGAACGGGGGGGCATGAGACCCAGTACTTC | CASSPKAPLRTGGHETQYF | TRBD2 | TRBJ2-5 | few | TRBV11-2
TGCGCCAGCAGCTTGGGCCCATACGATGAGCAGTTCTTC | CASSLGPYDEQFF | NA | TRBJ2-1 | NA | TRBV5-1
TGTGCCAGCAGTTTTGAAGCTAACTATGGCTACACCTTC | CASSFEANYGYTF | NA | TRBJ1-2 | NA | TRBV12-3/TRBV12-4
TGCAGTGCTTCACAGGGGGTCGGCAATCAGCCCCAGCATTTT | CSASQGVGNQPQHF | TRBD1 | TRBJ1-5 | few | TRBV20-1
TGCAGTGCTAGAGGGCCGGGACTGGCGAACACCGGGGAGCTGTTTTTT | CSARGPGLANTGELFF | NA | TRBJ2-2 | NA | TRBV20-1
TGTGCCATCAGAAGCGGGAGCGGAGATGAGCAGTTCTTC | CAIRSGSGDEQFF | TRBD2 | TRBJ2-1 | NA | TRBV10-3
TGTGCCAGCAGCTTATTGGCAGGGGTAACCTACAATGAGCAGTTCTTC | CASSLLAGVTYNEQFF | NA | TRBJ2-1 | NA | TRBV7-2
TGTGCCAGCAGGACTAGCGGGATATCTTACGAGCAGTACTTC | CASRTSGISYEQYF | TRBD2 | TRBJ2-7 | few | TRBV6-2/TRBV6-3
TGTGCCAGCAGCCCACCGGCGGGGGGGGTATTTGAGCAGTTCTTC | CASSPPAGGVFEQFF | TRBD2 | TRBJ2-1 | NA | TRBV6-1
TGCGCCAGCAGCTTGACCGACAGGGTGTACACTGAAGCTTTCTTT | CASSLTDRVYTEAFF | TRBD1 | TRBJ1-1 | few | TRBV5-1
TGTGCCAGCAGTTACGTCAGGGGGCTATCTGGGGCCAACGTCCTGACTTTC | CASSYVRGLSGANVLTF | TRBD1 | TRBJ2-6 | NA | TRBV6-2/TRBV6-3
TGTGCCAGCATGGTTGGGCTATCTGGTGAGCAGTTCTTC | CASMVGLSGEQFF | NA | TRBJ2-1 | NA | TRBV7-2
TGCAGTGCTAGAGATCGTCGGACTAGCAGAGGCACCGGGGAGCTGTTTTTT | CSARDRRTSRGTGELFF | TRBD2 | TRBJ2-2 | few | TRBV20-1
TGTGCCAGCAGCCAAGTCCAGTTGAGGGAGCAGTACTTC | CASSQVQLREQYF | NA | TRBJ2-7 | few | TRBV3-1
TGTGCCAGCAGTGCGGGGACAGCAAAATACAATGAGCAGTTCTTC | CASSAGTAKYNEQFF | TRBD1 | TRBJ2-1 | many | TRBV2
TGTGCCAGCAGCCAACAGGCTCAAGAGACCCAGTACTTC | CASSQQAQETQYF | NA | TRBJ2-5 | many | TRBV4-2
TGTGCCACCAGTGATTTAAGTGGTGACTCCTACAATGAGCAGTTCTTC | CATSDLSGDSYNEQFF | NA | TRBJ2-1 | few | TRBV24-1
TGTGCCAGCAGTCACGGGATTATCGACTCGTACTTC | CASSHGIIDSYF | NA | TRBJ2-7 | many | TRBV28